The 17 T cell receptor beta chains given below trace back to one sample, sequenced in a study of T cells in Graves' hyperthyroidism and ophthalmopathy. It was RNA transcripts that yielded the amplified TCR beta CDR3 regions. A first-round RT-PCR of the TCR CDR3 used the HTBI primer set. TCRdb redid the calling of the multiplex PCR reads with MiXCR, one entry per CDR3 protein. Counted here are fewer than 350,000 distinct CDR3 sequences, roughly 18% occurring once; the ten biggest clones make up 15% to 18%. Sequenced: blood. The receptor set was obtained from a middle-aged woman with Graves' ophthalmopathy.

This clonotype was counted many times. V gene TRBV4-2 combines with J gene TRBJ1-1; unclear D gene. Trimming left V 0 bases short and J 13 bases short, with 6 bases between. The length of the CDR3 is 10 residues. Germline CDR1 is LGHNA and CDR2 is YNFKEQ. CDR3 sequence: CASSQDQVFF. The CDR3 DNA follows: TGTGCCAGCAGCCAAGATCAGGTTTTCTTT.

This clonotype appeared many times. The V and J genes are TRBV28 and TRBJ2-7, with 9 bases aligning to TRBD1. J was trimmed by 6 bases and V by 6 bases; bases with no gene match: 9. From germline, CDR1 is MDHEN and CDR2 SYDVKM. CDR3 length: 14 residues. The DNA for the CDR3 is TGTGCCAGCAGAACCGGGACAGGGTATCTCGAGCAGTACTTC. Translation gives CASRTGTGYLEQYF.

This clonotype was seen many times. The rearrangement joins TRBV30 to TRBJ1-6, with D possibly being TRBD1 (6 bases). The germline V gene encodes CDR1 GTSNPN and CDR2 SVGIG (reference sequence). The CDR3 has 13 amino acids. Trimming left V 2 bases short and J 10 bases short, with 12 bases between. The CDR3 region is CAWSQNRDSPLHF. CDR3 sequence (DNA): TGTGCCTGGAGTCAAAACAGGGACTCACCCCTCCACTTT.

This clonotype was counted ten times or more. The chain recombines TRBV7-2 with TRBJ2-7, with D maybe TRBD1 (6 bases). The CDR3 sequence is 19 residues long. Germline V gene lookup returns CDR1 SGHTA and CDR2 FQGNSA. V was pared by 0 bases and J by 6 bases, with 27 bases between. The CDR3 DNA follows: TGTGCCAGCAGCTTAGCAAACCTCCTACGACAGGACAAACCCGCCGAGCAGTACTTC. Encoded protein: CASSLANLLRQDKPAEQYF. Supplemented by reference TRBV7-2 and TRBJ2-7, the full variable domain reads GAGVSQSPSNKVTEKGKDVELRCDPISGHTALYWYRQSLGQGLEFLIYFQGNSAPDKSGLPSDRFSAERTGGSVSTLTIQRTQQEDSAVYLCASSLANLLRQDKPAEQYFGPGTRLTVT.

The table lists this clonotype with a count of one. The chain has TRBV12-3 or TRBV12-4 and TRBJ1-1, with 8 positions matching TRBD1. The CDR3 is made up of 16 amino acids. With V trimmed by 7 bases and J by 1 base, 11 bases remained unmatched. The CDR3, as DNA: TGTGCCAGCACTCTCTCGACAGGGGCGACGAACACTGAAGCTTTCTTT. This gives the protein CASTLSTGATNTEAFF.

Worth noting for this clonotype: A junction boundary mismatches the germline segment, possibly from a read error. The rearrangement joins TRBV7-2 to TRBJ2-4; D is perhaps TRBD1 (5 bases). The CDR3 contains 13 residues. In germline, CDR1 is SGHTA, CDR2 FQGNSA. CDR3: CACSLGQGDLQYF. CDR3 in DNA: TGTGCCTGCAGCTTAGGACAAGGAGACCTTCAGTACTTC.

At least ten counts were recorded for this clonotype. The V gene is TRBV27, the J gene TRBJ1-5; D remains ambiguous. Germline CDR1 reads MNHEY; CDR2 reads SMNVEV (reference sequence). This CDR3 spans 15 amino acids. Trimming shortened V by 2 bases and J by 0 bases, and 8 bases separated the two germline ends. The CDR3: CASSLRVGSNQPQHF. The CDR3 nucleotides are TGTGCCAGCAGTTTAAGGGTGGGTAGCAATCAGCCCCAGCATTTT.

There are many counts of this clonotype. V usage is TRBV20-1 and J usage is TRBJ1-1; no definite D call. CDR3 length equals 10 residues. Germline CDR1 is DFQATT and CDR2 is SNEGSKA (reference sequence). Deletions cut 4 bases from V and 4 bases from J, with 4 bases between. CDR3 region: CSAIFTEAFF. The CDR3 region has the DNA TGCAGTGCTATCTTCACTGAAGCTTTCTTT.

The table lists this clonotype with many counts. CDR3 bases: TGTGCCAGCTTCGGAGAGGGGACGAACACCGGGGAGCTGTTTTTT. Protein product: CASFGEGTNTGELFF. V gene TRBV28 combines with J gene TRBJ2-2, with D tentatively TRBD1 or TRBD2 (5 bases each). The CDR3 length is 15 residues. Between the trimmed V and J ends, which lost 8 bases and 0 bases, there was a span of 13 bases. CDR1 MDHEN and CDR2 SYDVKM come from the germline V gene. Combining the CDR3 with reference TRBV28 and TRBJ2-2 gives the whole variable domain DVKVTQSSRYLVKRTGEKVFLECVQDMDHENMFWYRQDPGLGLRLIYFSYDVKMKEKGDIPEGYSVSREKKERFSLILESASTNQTSMYLCASFGEGTNTGELFFGEGSRLTVL.

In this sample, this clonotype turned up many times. As DNA, the CDR3 is TGTGCCAGCAGCGGACTGGACACCGGGGAGCTGTTTTTT. This translates into CASSGLDTGELFF. V usage is TRBV6-2 or TRBV6-3 and J usage is TRBJ2-2, with D possibly matching TRBD2 (5 bases). Trimming cost V 6 bases and J 3 bases, with 8 bases left between them. This CDR3 spans 13 amino acids. The germline V gene encodes CDR1 MNHEY and CDR2 SVGEGT.

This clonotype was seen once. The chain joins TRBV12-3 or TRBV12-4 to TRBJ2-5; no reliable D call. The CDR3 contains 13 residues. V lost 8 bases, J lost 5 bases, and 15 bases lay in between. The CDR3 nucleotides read TGTGCCAGCGATCGCAGCTGGCGGGAGACCCAGTACTTC. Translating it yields CASDRSWRETQYF.

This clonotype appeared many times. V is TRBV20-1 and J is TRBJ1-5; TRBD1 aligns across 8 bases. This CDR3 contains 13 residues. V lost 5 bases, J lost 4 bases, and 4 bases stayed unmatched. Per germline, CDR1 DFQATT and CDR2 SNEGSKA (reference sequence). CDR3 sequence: CSAVQGANQPQHF. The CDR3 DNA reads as TGCAGTGCTGTTCAGGGGGCTAATCAGCCCCAGCATTTT.

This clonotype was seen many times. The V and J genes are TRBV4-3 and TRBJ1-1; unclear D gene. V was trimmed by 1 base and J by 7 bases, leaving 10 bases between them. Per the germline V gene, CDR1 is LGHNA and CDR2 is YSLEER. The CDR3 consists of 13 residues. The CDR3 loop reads CASSQAGEGEAFF. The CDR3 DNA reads TGCGCCAGCAGCCAAGCCGGGGAGGGTGAAGCTTTCTTT.

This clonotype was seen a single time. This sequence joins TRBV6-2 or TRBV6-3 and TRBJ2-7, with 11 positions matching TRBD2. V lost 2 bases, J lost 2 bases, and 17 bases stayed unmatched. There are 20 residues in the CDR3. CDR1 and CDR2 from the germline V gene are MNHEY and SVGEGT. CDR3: CASSYPRGGSGRGRAYEQYF. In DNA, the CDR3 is TGTGCCAGCAGTTACCCTCGAGGGGGTAGCGGGAGGGGACGGGCCTACGAGCAGTACTTC.

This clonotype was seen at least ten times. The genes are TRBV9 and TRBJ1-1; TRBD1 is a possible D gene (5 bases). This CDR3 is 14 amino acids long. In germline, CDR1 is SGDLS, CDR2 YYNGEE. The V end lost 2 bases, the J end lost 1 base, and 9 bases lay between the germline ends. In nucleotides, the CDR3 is TGTGCCAGCAGCGTCGGGACCGCGAACACTGAAGCTTTCTTT. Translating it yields CASSVGTANTEAFF.

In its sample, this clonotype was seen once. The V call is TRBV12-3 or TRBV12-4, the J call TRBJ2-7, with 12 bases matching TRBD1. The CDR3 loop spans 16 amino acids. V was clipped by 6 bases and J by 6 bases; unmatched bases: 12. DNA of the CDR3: TGTGCCAGCAGCCATCTTAAGGGGACAGGGGGCCTCGAGCAGTACTTC. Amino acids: CASSHLKGTGGLEQYF.

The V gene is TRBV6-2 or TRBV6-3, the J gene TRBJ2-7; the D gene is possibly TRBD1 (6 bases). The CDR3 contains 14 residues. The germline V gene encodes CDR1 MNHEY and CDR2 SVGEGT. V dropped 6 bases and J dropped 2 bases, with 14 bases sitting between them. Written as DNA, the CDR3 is TGTGCCAGCAGAATAGACAGGACTGCCTACGAGCAGTACTTC. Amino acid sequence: CASRIDRTAYEQYF.